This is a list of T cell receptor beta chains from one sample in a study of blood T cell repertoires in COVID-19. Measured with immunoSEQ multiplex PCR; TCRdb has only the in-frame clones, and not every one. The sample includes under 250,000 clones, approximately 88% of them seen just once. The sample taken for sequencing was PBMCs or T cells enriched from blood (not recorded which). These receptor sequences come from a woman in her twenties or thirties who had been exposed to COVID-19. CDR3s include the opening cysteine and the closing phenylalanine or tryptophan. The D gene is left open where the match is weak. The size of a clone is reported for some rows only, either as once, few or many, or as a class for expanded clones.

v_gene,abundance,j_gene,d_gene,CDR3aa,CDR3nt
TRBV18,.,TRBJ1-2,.,CASSDGTLYGYTF,TGTGCCAGCTCAGACGGGACACTCTATGGCTACACCTTC
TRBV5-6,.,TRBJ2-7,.,CASSFPGSPYEQYF,TGTGCCAGCAGCTTTCCCGGGAGCCCGTACGAGCAGTACTTC
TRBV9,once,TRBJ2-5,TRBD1,CASSPQQGAGVTQYF,TGTGCCAGCAGCCCTCAACAGGGGGCTGGAGTGACCCAGTACTTC
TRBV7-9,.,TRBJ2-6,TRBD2,CASSSYGTGEGSGANVLTF,TGTGCCAGCAGCTCTTATGGAACCGGGGAGGGGAGTGGGGCCAACGTCCTGACTTTC
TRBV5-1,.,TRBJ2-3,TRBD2,CASSLGVPSGRWGTDTQYF,TGCGCCAGCAGCTTGGGAGTACCTAGCGGGAGGTGGGGCACAGATACGCAGTATTTT
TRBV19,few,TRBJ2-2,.,CASSKVGGLGELFF,TGTGCCAGTAGTAAGGTCGGAGGCCTCGGGGAGCTGTTTTTT
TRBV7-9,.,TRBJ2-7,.,CASSFRGTPTYEQYF,TGTGCCAGCAGCTTCCGTGGGACACCTACCTACGAGCAGTACTTC
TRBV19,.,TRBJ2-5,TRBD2,CASSALGGAGGQETQYF,TGTGCCAGTAGTGCCCTGGGGGGAGCGGGAGGACAAGAGACCCAGTACTTC
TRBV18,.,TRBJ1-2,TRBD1,CASSVGQLTYYGYTF,TGTGCCAGCTCAGTGGGACAGCTTACCTACTATGGCTACACCTTC
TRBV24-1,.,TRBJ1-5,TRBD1,CATSDPDRAGQPQHF,TGTGCCACCAGTGATCCCGACAGGGCGGGTCAGCCCCAGCATTTT
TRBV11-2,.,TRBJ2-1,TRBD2,CASTPGGVEQFF,TGTGCCAGCACCCCTGGGGGGGTCGAGCAGTTCTTC
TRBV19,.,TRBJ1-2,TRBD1,CATQPPAGTGLYGYTF,TGTGCCACCCAACCCCCCGCTGGGACAGGGCTCTATGGCTACACCTTC
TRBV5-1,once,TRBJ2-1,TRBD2,CASSLRGLAGGPSYNEQFF,TGCGCCAGCAGCTTGAGGGGACTAGCGGGAGGGCCCTCTTACAATGAGCAGTTCTTC
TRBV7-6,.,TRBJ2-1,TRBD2,CASSYNPGLAGVPTLQREQFF,TGTGCCAGCAGCTACAATCCGGGACTAGCGGGAGTACCCACCTTACAGAGGGAGCAGTTCTTC
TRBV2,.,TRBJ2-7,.,CASSARGYEQYF,TGTGCCAGCAGTGCTCGGGGTTACGAGCAGTACTTC
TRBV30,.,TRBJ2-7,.,CAWRGGEGPYEQYF,TGTGCCTGGAGGGGGGGTGAAGGGCCCTACGAGCAGTACTTC
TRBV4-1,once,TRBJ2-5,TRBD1,CASNRGEGRETQYF,TGCGCCAGCAACAGGGGTGAAGGAAGGGAGACCCAGTACTTC
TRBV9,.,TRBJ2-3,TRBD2,CASSFSGTGTDTQYF,TGTGCCAGCAGCTTTAGCGGGACTGGCACAGATACGCAGTATTTT
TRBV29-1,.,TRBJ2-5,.,CSAKGPSGETQYF,TGCAGCGCTAAGGGCCCGAGCGGCGAGACCCAGTACTTC
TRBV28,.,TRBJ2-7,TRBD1,CASRYRTGGSYEQYF,TGTGCCAGCCGTTATAGGACAGGGGGCTCCTACGAGCAGTACTTC
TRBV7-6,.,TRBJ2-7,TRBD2,CASSFGGAGAYEQYF,TGTGCCAGCAGCTTCGGTGGAGCGGGAGCCTACGAGCAGTACTTC
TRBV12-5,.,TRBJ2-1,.,CASGSGYNEQFF,TGTGCTAGTGGTTCGGGCTACAATGAGCAGTTCTTC
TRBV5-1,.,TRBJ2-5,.,CASSLAPVGTHFQETQYF,TGCGCCAGCAGCTTGGCCCCCGTGGGGACTCACTTCCAAGAGACCCAGTACTTC
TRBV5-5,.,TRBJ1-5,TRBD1,CASSHRGYQPQHF,TGTGCCAGCAGTCACAGGGGCTATCAGCCCCAGCATTTT
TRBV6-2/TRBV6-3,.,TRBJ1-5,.,CASSYLRDSNQPQHF,TGTGCCAGCAGTTACTTGAGGGATAGCAATCAGCCCCAGCATTTT
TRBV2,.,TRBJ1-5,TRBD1,CASSSGTGETYSNQPQHF,TGTGCCAGCAGTTCCGGGACAGGGGAAACCTATAGCAATCAGCCCCAGCATTTT
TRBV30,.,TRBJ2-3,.,CAWSVGSTDTQYF,TGTGCCTGGAGTGTGGGCAGTACAGATACGCAGTATTTT
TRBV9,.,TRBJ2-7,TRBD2,CASSAQGLESHEQYF,TGTGCCAGCAGCGCCCAAGGACTAGAGAGCCACGAGCAGTACTTC
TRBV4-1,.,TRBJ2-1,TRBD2,CASSQELSGTYNEQFF,TGCGCCAGCAGCCAAGAGCTTAGCGGGACTTACAATGAGCAGTTCTTC
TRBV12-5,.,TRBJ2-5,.,CASGSTVGQQETQYF,TGTGCTAGTGGTTCCACCGTGGGGCAACAAGAGACCCAGTACTTC
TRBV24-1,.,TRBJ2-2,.,CATSDPTVNTGELFF,TGTGCCACCAGTGATCCGACAGTGAACACCGGGGAGCTGTTTTTT
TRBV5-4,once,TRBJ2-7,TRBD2,CASSQMSGDSYEQYF,TGTGCCAGCAGCCAGATGAGCGGGGACTCCTACGAGCAGTACTTC
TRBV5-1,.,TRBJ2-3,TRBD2,CASSLKAGGRADTQYF,TGCGCCAGCAGCTTGAAAGCGGGAGGGCGGGCAGATACGCAGTATTTT
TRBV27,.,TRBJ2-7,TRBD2,CASSSLGLADYYEQYF,TGTGCCAGCAGTTCACTGGGACTAGCGGACTACTACGAGCAGTACTTC
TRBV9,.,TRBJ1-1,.,CASSTHSRVMNTEAFF,TGTGCCAGCAGCACGCACTCCAGGGTCATGAACACTGAAGCTTTCTTT
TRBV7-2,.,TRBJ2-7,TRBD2,CASRSRTSGAYEQYF,TGTGCCAGCAGGTCCCGGACTAGCGGGGCCTACGAGCAGTACTTC
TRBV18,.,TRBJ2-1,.,CASSPRTDSYNEQFF,TGTGCCAGCTCACCCCGGACAGATTCCTACAATGAGCAGTTCTTC
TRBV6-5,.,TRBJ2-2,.,CASSGLGGELFF,TGTGCCAGCAGCGGTCTTGGTGGGGAGCTGTTTTTT
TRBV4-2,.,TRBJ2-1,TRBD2,CASSQEGRGLAGNEQFF,TGTGCCAGCAGCCAAGAGGGGAGGGGACTAGCGGGTAATGAGCAGTTCTTC
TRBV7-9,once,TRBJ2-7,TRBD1,CASSRTGESYEQYF,TGTGCCAGCAGTCGTACAGGGGAATCCTACGAGCAGTACTTC
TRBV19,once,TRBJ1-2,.,CASSIARNNGYTF,TGTGCCAGTAGTATAGCCAGGAACAATGGCTACACCTTC
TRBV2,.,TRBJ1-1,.,CASSEARVAEAFF,TGTGCCAGCAGTGAAGCGCGGGTAGCTGAAGCTTTCTTT
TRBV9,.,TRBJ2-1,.,CASSVVDTYNEQFF,TGTGCCAGCAGCGTAGTGGACACTTACAATGAGCAGTTCTTC
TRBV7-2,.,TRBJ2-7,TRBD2,CASSLFGTNNGEQYF,TGTGCCAGCAGCTTATTTGGGACTAATAATGGCGAGCAGTACTTC
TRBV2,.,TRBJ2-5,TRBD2,CASTSGRGLETQYF,TGTGCCAGCACCAGCGGGAGAGGCTTAGAGACCCAGTACTTC
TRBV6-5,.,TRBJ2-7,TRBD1,CASSRGQGYEQYF,TGTGCCAGCAGTAGGGGACAGGGTTACGAGCAGTACTTC
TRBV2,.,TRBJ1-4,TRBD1,CASREAGGSEKLFF,TGTGCCAGCCGCGAGGCAGGGGGCAGTGAAAAACTGTTTTTT
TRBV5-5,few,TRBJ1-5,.,CASSLDTYSNQPQHF,TGTGCCAGCAGCTTGGACACGTATAGCAATCAGCCCCAGCATTTT